The next 11 T cell receptor beta chains were all read from a single sample in a study of CD8 T cells in ankylosing spondylitis (dated by TCRdb to the late 2010s). Libraries came from 5' RACE. The sequencer listed for this sample is Illumina HiSeq 2500. TCRdb ran its own pipeline on the public reads, namely fastp trimming at Q25 and MiXCR clone calling, and kept in-frame beta chains. Rows matching on CDR3 protein sequence are summarized as one entry with the most common DNA and genes. In all, the sample holds 180,000 or so distinct CDR3 sequences, and around 10% of those were seen once. The biggest ten clones account for about 29% of the sample. What was sequenced was blood, either unsorted or a sorted T cell fraction (not recorded which). The receptors derive from a male donor with ankylosing spondylitis or in good health (not recorded which).

This clonotype was seen many times. The V call is TRBV27, the J call TRBJ2-3; D perhaps matches TRBD2 (6 bases). Per the germline V gene, CDR1 is MNHEY and CDR2 is SMNVEV (reference sequence). Trimming stripped 3 bases from V and 0 bases from J, with 7 bases between. The CDR3 has 14 amino acids. CDR3 amino acids: CASSFGGSTDTQYF. The DNA for the CDR3 is TGTGCCAGCAGTTTCGGGGGTAGCACAGATACGCAGTATTTT.

The table lists this clonotype with many counts. V and J are TRBV4-1 and TRBJ2-2; tentative D call: TRBD1 (6 bases). Germline loops: CDR1 MGHRA, CDR2 YSYEKL. V was shortened by 4 bases and J by 4 bases, with 13 bases between the two germline ends. The length of the CDR3 is 15 residues. CDR3 coding DNA: TGCGCCAGCAGCCTTGTAACAGGGCTCACCGGGGAGCTGTTTTTT. Its translation is CASSLVTGLTGELFF.

This clonotype was counted only a few times. The chain joins TRBV6-5 to TRBJ1-2; D remains unclear. CDR1 MNHEY and CDR2 SVGAGI come from the germline V gene. The V gene lost 4 bases and the J gene lost 2 bases, with 20 bases spanning the gap. The CDR3 contains 17 residues. CDR3 region: CASSLWRTPQPNYGYTF. The CDR3 bases are TGTGCCAGCAGTTTGTGGAGAACACCACAACCCAACTATGGCTACACCTTC.

This clonotype was found many times. The genes are TRBV7-8 and TRBJ1-4; D unclear. The CDR3 spans 12 residues. V lost 7 bases to trimming and J lost 3 bases, with 6 bases between them. Germline lookup yields CDR1 SGHVS and CDR2 FQNEAQ. The CDR3 loop is CASTQANEKLFF. The DNA of the CDR3 is TGTGCCAGCACCCAGGCTAATGAAAAACTGTTTTTT.

This clonotype was picked up a small number of times. The genes are TRBV5-1 and TRBJ2-1; 9 bases fit TRBD1. V was clipped by 0 bases and J by 7 bases; unmatched bases: 8. CDR3 length equals 16 residues. Germline V CDR1 and CDR2: SGHRS, YFSETQ. The CDR3 is CASSLEPGQGNNEQFF. CDR3 coding DNA: TGCGCCAGCAGCTTGGAACCGGGACAGGGTAATAATGAGCAGTTCTTC.

This clonotype was seen more than once but under ten times. This sequence joins TRBV10-3 and TRBJ2-3; 15 nucleotides agree with TRBD2. Germline V gene data show CDR1 as ENHRY and CDR2 as SYGVKD. J lost 4 bases, V lost 4 bases, and 6 bases had no gene match. The CDR3 contains 17 residues. The CDR3 protein is CAISGGLAGGVADTQYF. CDR3 sequence (DNA): TGTGCCATCAGTGGAGGACTAGCGGGGGGGGTCGCAGATACGCAGTATTTT.

Turning to this clonotype: Possible read error: a much larger clone is one base away. This sequence joins TRBV10-3 and TRBJ1-2, with D unresolved. V was shortened by 4 bases and J by 4 bases, with 10 bases between the two germline ends. Looked up from germline, CDR1 is ENHRY and CDR2 is SYGVKD. CDR3 length: 13 residues. Written as DNA, the CDR3 is TGTGCCATCAGTGGCGGGGTTGGCTATGGCTACACCTTC. Its protein is CAISGGVGYGYTF.

This clonotype came up many times. DNA for the CDR3: TGTGCCAGCAGTTTTCGGGGTAGAGGCAATCAGCCCCAGCATTTT. The encoded protein is CASSFRGRGNQPQHF. The chain has TRBV27 and TRBJ1-5; D unclear. Trimming stripped 3 bases from V and 2 bases from J, with 11 bases between. Germline V gene data show CDR1 as MNHEY and CDR2 as SMNVEV (reference sequence). The length of the CDR3 is 15 residues.

This clonotype was detected ten times or more. The genes are TRBV20-1 and TRBJ2-1; D not certain. The V end lost 3 bases, the J end lost 4 bases, and 4 bases lay between the germline ends. CDR3 length equals 11 residues. CDR1 and CDR2 from the germline V gene are DFQATT and SNEGSKA (reference sequence). The CDR3 loop reads CSASLYNEQFF. The DNA for the CDR3 is TGCAGTGCTAGCCTTTACAATGAGCAGTTCTTC.

This clonotype was seen repeatedly, ten times or more. This rearrangement joins TRBV19 to TRBJ2-1; D possibly uses TRBD1 or TRBD2 (5 bases each). The V and J ends lost 2 bases and 0 bases respectively, with 8 bases between them. The germline V gene encodes CDR1 LNHDA and CDR2 SQIVND (reference sequence). The CDR3 loop spans 15 amino acids. CDR3 in DNA: TGTGCCAGTAGTATAAAGGGGAGCTCCTACAATGAGCAGTTCTTC. This sequence encodes CASSIKGSSYNEQFF.

The sample holds many counts of this clonotype. This chain joins TRBV5-1 and TRBJ1-1; D perhaps matches TRBD1 (5 bases). The CDR3 length is 14 residues. V was clipped by 0 bases and J by 1 base, with 7 bases between them. CDR1 and CDR2 from the germline V gene are SGHRS and YFSETQ. The CDR3 reads CASSLVGRNTEAFF. The CDR3, as DNA: TGCGCCAGCAGCTTGGTGGGACGGAACACTGAAGCTTTCTTT.